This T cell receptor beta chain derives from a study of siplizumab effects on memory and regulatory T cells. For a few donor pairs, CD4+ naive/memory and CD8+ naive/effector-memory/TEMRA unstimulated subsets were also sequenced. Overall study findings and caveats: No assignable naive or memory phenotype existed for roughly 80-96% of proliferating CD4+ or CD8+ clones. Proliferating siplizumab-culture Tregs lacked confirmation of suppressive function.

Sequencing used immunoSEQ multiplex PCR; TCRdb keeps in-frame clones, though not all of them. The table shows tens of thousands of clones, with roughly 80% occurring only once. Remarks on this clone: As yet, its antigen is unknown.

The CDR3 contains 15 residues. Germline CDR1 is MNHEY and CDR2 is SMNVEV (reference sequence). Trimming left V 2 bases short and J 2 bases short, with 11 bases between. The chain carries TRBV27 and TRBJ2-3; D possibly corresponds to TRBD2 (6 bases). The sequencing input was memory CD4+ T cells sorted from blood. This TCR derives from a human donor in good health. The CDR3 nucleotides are TGTGCCAGCAGTTTAGGGGGGAGGACCACAGATACGCAGTATTTT. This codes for CASSLGGRTTDTQYF.